The T cell receptor (beta chain) under discussion was sequenced for a study of T cells expressing NK-cell markers. As for the study in general: It was from sorted CD3+CD56+NKG2C+, CD3+CD56+NKG2C- and CD3+CD56-NKG2C+ T cells that TCR beta repertoires came. Study results and limitations: There remained a lack of clarity about HCMV specificity of expanded NKG2C+ T cell clones. Each of a handful of donors carried dominant NKG2C+ clonotypes accounting for roughly 1.0-8% of CD8+ T cells.

Making the TCR beta cDNA relied on 5'RACE template switching with UMIs. From the 5' RACE reads, TCRdb lists one entry per CDR3 protein and no DNA. In all, the sample yields roughly 170,000 distinct CDR3 sequences. This CDR3 comprises 14 residues. Germline CDR1 reads MGHDK; CDR2 reads SYGVNS. Regarding this clonotype: Its specificity is unknown.

J is TRBJ2-7 and V is TRBV25-1; the D gene TCRdb calls, TRBD1, cannot be checked with no DNA. The source is a woman aged 18 to 75 in good health. The sequenced sample was blood T cells: a sorted CD56 or NKG2C T cell subset, CD4+ or CD8+ T cells, or bulk PBMC T cells (not recorded which). CDR3 sequence reads: CASSEIVRGHEQYF.